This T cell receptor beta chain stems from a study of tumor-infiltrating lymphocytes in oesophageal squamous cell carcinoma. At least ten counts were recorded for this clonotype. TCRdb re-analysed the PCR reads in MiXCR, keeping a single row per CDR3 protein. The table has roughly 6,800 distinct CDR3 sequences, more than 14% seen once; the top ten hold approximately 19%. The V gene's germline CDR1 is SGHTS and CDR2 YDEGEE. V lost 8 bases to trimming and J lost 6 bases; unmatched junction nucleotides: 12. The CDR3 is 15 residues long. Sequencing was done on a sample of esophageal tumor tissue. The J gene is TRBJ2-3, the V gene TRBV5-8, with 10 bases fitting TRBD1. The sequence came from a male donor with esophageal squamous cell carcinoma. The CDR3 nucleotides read TGTGCCAGTAATCAACCGGGACAGGGGTTGGATACGCAGTATTTT. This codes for CASNQPGQGLDTQYF. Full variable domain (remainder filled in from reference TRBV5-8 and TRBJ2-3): EAGVTQSPTHLIKTRGQQATLRCSPISGHTSVYWYQQALGLGLQFLLWYDEGEERNRGNFPPRFSGRQFPNYSSELNVNALELEDSALYLCASNQPGQGLDTQYFGPGTRLTVL.